The rows below give T cell receptor beta chains drawn from one sample of a study of shared clonotypes between healthy human individuals. Assay: immunoSEQ multiplex PCR; the TCRdb copy retains only in-frame clones and omits some. Here the sample spans fewer than 850,000 clones, 55% to 75% being singletons. Sequencing used memory CD4+ T cells sorted from blood. Source of these receptors: a woman aged 25 to 39 in good health. CDR3s include the opening cysteine and the closing phenylalanine or tryptophan. Each record gives: D gene, J gene, clone size, V gene, CDR3 DNA, CDR3 protein. D genes are given only for firm matches. Clone size is not always given. Where it is, it says once, few, many or a class for expanded clones.

TRBD2 | TRBJ2-5 | NA | TRBV10-3 | TGTGCCATCAGGGAGGGACTAGCGGACCAAGAGACCCAGTACTTC | CAIREGLADQETQYF
NA | TRBJ2-3 | NA | TRBV6-5 | TGTGCCACCGCGAGTAGTGGATACACAGATACGCAGTATTTT | CATASSGYTDTQYF
NA | TRBJ1-3 | NA | TRBV2 | TGTGCCAGCAGTGAAGCCCCGCCGGGTTTCTCTGGAAACACCATATATTTT | CASSEAPPGFSGNTIYF
NA | TRBJ2-6 | NA | TRBV7-9 | TGTGCCAGCAGCTTAGGAGGCTCTGGGGCCAACGTCCTGACTTTC | CASSLGGSGANVLTF
NA | TRBJ2-7 | NA | TRBV6-5 | TGTGCCAGCAGTCCTAGGGGGGAGGGGTACGAGCAGTACTTC | CASSPRGEGYEQYF
NA | TRBJ1-2 | NA | TRBV5-5 | TGTGCCAGCAGCTTGCCAGGGATGAACTATGGCTACACCTTC | CASSLPGMNYGYTF
TRBD1 | TRBJ2-2 | many | TRBV30 | TGTGCCTGGAGGGGGACAGGGAACACCGGGGAGCTGTTTTTT | CAWRGTGNTGELFF
TRBD1 | TRBJ2-7 | once | TRBV5-1 | TGCGCCAGCAGCTTCGAGGGGGCCAGCTACGAGCAGTACTTC | CASSFEGASYEQYF
TRBD1 | TRBJ1-1 | NA | TRBV6-6 | TGTGCCAGCAGTCCGGGGACAGTCCTTGAAGCTTTCTTT | CASSPGTVLEAFF
TRBD2 | TRBJ2-2 | NA | TRBV11-2 | TGTGCCAGCAGCTCCCGCGGGAGTGGGACCGGGGAGCTGTTTTTT | CASSSRGSGTGELFF
NA | TRBJ1-2 | NA | TRBV11-2 | TGTGCCAGCAGCTTTCCGAACAACTATGGCTACACCTTC | CASSFPNNYGYTF
NA | TRBJ2-2 | NA | TRBV11-2 | TGTGCCAGCAGTCGGGACAAGAACACCGGGGAGCTGTTTTTT | CASSRDKNTGELFF
TRBD1 | TRBJ1-2 | NA | TRBV5-5 | TGTGCCAGCAAGCCCAGGGGGGAACTTAACTATGGCTACACCTTC | CASKPRGELNYGYTF
TRBD2 | TRBJ2-5 | NA | TRBV18 | TGTGCCAGCTCACCACCGCTAGCGGGAGGGCTACGTGAGACCCAGTACTTC | CASSPPLAGGLRETQYF
NA | TRBJ2-2 | NA | TRBV5-1 | TGCGCCAGCAGCTTGACCCCCGGGGAGCTGTTTTTT | CASSLTPGELFF
TRBD2 | TRBJ2-1 | few | TRBV30 | TGTGCCTGGAGTTTATTAGCGGGAGAAGGTTACAATGAGCAGTTCTTC | CAWSLLAGEGYNEQFF
NA | TRBJ1-2 | few | TRBV6-6 | TGTGCCAGCAGGCCTACAGGGTTAGGGGACTATGGCTACACCTTC | CASRPTGLGDYGYTF
NA | TRBJ2-5 | NA | TRBV6-6 | TGTGCCAGCAGTTACGCAGGGACGGACCAAGAGACCCAGTACTTC | CASSYAGTDQETQYF
TRBD1 | TRBJ1-2 | NA | TRBV5-4 | TGTGCCAGCAGCCCGACAGGGGGGCCCTATGGCTACACCTTC | CASSPTGGPYGYTF
NA | TRBJ2-7 | NA | TRBV9 | TGTGCCAGCAGCCCCGGGGTTAGCTCCTACGAGCAGTACTTC | CASSPGVSSYEQYF
NA | TRBJ1-5 | few | TRBV4-1 | TGCGCCAGCAGCCTAGGAGGGGCGGGCAATCAGCCCCAGCATTTT | CASSLGGAGNQPQHF
NA | TRBJ2-5 | once | TRBV6-6 | TGTGCCAGCAGTCCTCTAGCGTCGGAGACCCAGTACTTC | CASSPLASETQYF
NA | TRBJ2-2 | NA | TRBV25-1 | TGTGCCAGCAGTCGGCTGGAGTTAACCGGGGAGCTGTTTTTT | CASSRLELTGELFF
NA | TRBJ1-2 | NA | TRBV30 | TGTGCCTGGAACTGGGGGAACTATGGCTACACCTTC | CAWNWGNYGYTF
NA | TRBJ1-2 | NA | TRBV9 | TGTGCCAGCAGCGTAGCTACGGGCAGGGTGAACTATGGCTACACCTTC | CASSVATGRVNYGYTF
NA | TRBJ2-7 | NA | TRBV5-1 | TGCGCCAGCAGCTTCCTTCCGGGACGGACACCCTACGAGCAGTACTTC | CASSFLPGRTPYEQYF
NA | TRBJ1-1 | NA | TRBV19 | TGTGCCAGTAGTTTCGCCAGGTTGAACACTGAAGCTTTCTTT | CASSFARLNTEAFF
NA | TRBJ2-1 | NA | TRBV4-2 | TGTGCCAGCAGCCTAGAATCAGGGTACAGCTCCTACAATGAGCAGTTCTTC | CASSLESGYSSYNEQFF
TRBD1 | TRBJ1-2 | few | TRBV5-1 | TGCGCCAGCAGCTTGGGCCCAGGGGGCGACGGCTACACCTTC | CASSLGPGGDGYTF
TRBD2 | TRBJ2-5 | NA | TRBV5-1 | TGCGCCAGCAGCTTGGGTGAGCGGGGCTCGAACCCAACAGAGACCCAGTACTTC | CASSLGERGSNPTETQYF
TRBD1 | TRBJ2-3 | NA | TRBV27 | TGTGCCAGCAGTCGGGGGACAGGTAGCACAGATACGCAGTATTTT | CASSRGTGSTDTQYF
NA | TRBJ2-2 | few | TRBV19 | TGTGCCAGTAGTAATAACGGCAGGGTCGGACCAAACACCGGGGAGCTGTTTTTT | CASSNNGRVGPNTGELFF
NA | TRBJ2-7 | NA | TRBV7-7 | TGTGCCAGCAGCCAACAAAACGATCAGGGAATGCAGTACTTC | CASSQQNDQGMQYF
TRBD1 | TRBJ2-7 | NA | TRBV29-1 | TGCAGCGTTATGGGACAGGGCCCCCCCTACGAGCAGTACTTC | CSVMGQGPPYEQYF
TRBD2 | TRBJ2-5 | NA | TRBV10-1 | TGCGCCAGCAGTGAGTCCGGACTAGTAGGAGAGACCCAGTACTTC | CASSESGLVGETQYF
NA | TRBJ1-2 | NA | TRBV28 | TGTGCCAGCGGGATACTCTATGGCTACACCTTC | CASGILYGYTF
NA | TRBJ2-3 | NA | TRBV9 | TGTGCCAGCGGAGAGCGCCGGGAGTTGAATACGCAGTATTTT | CASGERRELNTQYF
TRBD2 | TRBJ2-7 | NA | TRBV28 | TGTGCCAGCAGCCAAGCGGGAGCCGGAACCTACGAGCAGTACTTC | CASSQAGAGTYEQYF
TRBD2 | TRBJ2-3 | NA | TRBV10-2 | TGCGCCAGCACGCCGGGAGGGGGGGATACGCAGTATTTT | CASTPGGGDTQYF
NA | TRBJ1-6 | NA | TRBV2 | TGTGCCAGCGGTCCGCGGGGGGGGCTAAATTCACCCCTCCACTTT | CASGPRGGLNSPLHF
TRBD1 | TRBJ1-1 | NA | TRBV18 | TGTGCCAGCTCACTAACCGGTACAGGGGCCGTGAACACTGAAGCTTTCTTT | CASSLTGTGAVNTEAFF
TRBD1 | TRBJ2-7 | NA | TRBV6-6 | TGTGCCAGCAGTTCGCCGGTGGACAGGTCTAGGGAGCAGTACTTC | CASSSPVDRSREQYF
NA | TRBJ1-2 | NA | TRBV6-5 | TGTGCCAGCAGTTATAAGGGGAATGGCTACACCTTC | CASSYKGNGYTF
NA | TRBJ2-7 | NA | TRBV28 | TGTGCCAGCGGAAATTCGAACCGGGACGAGCAGTACTTC | CASGNSNRDEQYF
TRBD2 | TRBJ2-1 | NA | TRBV27 | TGTGCCAGCAGCTTGGGACTAGCGGGATATGAGCAGTTCTTC | CASSLGLAGYEQFF
NA | TRBJ1-3 | few | TRBV25-1 | TGTGCCATCGAAACCACGGGAAACACCATATATTTT | CAIETTGNTIYF
NA | TRBJ1-1 | NA | TRBV28 | TGTGCCAGCAGGGGACACCCTGGAGCTTTCTTT | CASRGHPGAFF
TRBD2 | TRBJ2-7 | once | TRBV4-1 | TGCGCCAGCAGCCAAGTAGGGGCAGCAGGGACTAGCGGGACGTACGAGCAGTACTTC | CASSQVGAAGTSGTYEQYF
TRBD1 | TRBJ2-5 | few | TRBV11-2 | TGTGCCAGCAGCCAGGGGGTTCTTACCCAGTACTTC | CASSQGVLTQYF
NA | TRBJ1-1 | NA | TRBV2 | TGTGCCAGCAGTAAACAGGGGAACACTGAAGCTTTCTTT | CASSKQGNTEAFF
NA | TRBJ2-7 | NA | TRBV18 | TGTGCCAGCTCACCGTCAGGCGTTCCCTACGAGCAGTACTTC | CASSPSGVPYEQYF
NA | TRBJ1-5 | NA | TRBV29-1 | TGCAGCGCCGGGACCTCACCTAATCAGCCCCAGCATTTT | CSAGTSPNQPQHF
NA | TRBJ2-3 | NA | TRBV5-1 | TGCGCCAGCAGCCCTGGACAGTTGGATACGCAGTATTTT | CASSPGQLDTQYF
TRBD1 | TRBJ1-4 | few | TRBV15 | TGTGCCACCAGCAGAGTGGGACAGGGAAGGGTGGAGGAAAAACTGTTTTTT | CATSRVGQGRVEEKLFF
TRBD1 | TRBJ2-7 | NA | TRBV28 | TGTGCCAGCAGTCGTCTGACAGGGCTGTCCTACGAGCAGTACTTC | CASSRLTGLSYEQYF